This T cell receptor (beta chain) was sequenced in a study of cytomegalovirus exposure and HLA in healthy donors. Study-wide results and caveats: Later analysis identified a missense DCLRE1C variant that was linked to TCR beta V- and J-gene trimming. The classifier was said to identify cytomegalovirus status with high specificity and sensitivity.

Comments on this clone: Its antigen is unidentified.

Researchers ran the PCR with 60 Vbeta and 13 Jbeta primers. Method: immunoSEQ multiplex PCR; TCRdb's copy keeps in-frame clones and lacks some. The data show approximately 130,000 clones, around 72% seen once. The source material was PBMCs. The origin of this receptor is a woman aged 45-65 years in good health and CMV-seropositive.

This chain's CDR3 is CASSKDRDHEQYF. In DNA form, the CDR3 reads TGTGCCAGCAGTAAAGACAGGGACCACGAGCAGTACTTC. J is TRBJ2-7 and V is TRBV2, with 7 nucleotides matching TRBD1. The junction had 6 bases not matched to a gene; V was cut back by 5 bases and J by 5 bases. The CDR3 sequence is 13 residues long. CDR1 is SNHLY and CDR2 is FYNNEI in the germline V gene. The full variable domain, rest sourced from reference TRBV2 and TRBJ2-7, is EPEVTQTPSHQVTQMGQEVILRCVPISNHLYFYWYRQILGQKVEFLVSFYNNEISEKSEIFDDQFSVERPDGSNFTLKIRSTKLEDSAMYFCASSKDRDHEQYFGPGTRLTVT.